One and the same sample provided the 26 T cell receptor beta chains below, sequenced in a study of shared T cell receptors in the human thymus. Using immunoSEQ multiplex PCR, the repertoire was profiled, and TCRdb retains in-frame clones only, with some absent. The profile shows some 700,000 clones, roughly 90% of them singletons. Another study also made use of these data, one on human thymus T cells.

Source material: thymocytes. All receptors come from a boy in the first two years of life with a congenital heart defect.

This clone appeared a single time. J is TRBJ2-7 and V is TRBV25-1, with 10 bases that match TRBD2. This CDR3 region has 15 residues. Germline lookup yields CDR1 MGHDK and CDR2 SYGVNS. The trim removed 6 bases at V and 0 bases at J, leaving 5 bases unmatched. CDR3 sequence: CASRGTSVSSYEQYF. Written as DNA, the CDR3 is TGTGCCAGCAGGGGGACTAGCGTTAGCTCCTACGAGCAGTACTTC.

The genes are TRBV5-4 and TRBJ2-7; 9 positions agree with TRBD2. The junction had 8 bases not matched to a gene; V was cut back by 4 bases and J by 3 bases. This CDR3 has 15 residues. In germline, CDR1 is SGHNT, CDR2 YYREEE (reference sequence). CDR3 protein: CASSPVVAGDYEQYF. The CDR3 bases are TGTGCCAGCAGCCCAGTTGTAGCGGGAGACTACGAGCAGTACTTC.

V gene TRBV15 combines with J gene TRBJ2-4, with D possibly being TRBD2 (7 bases). This CDR3 contains 17 residues. CDR1 LNHNV and CDR2 YYDKDF come from the germline V gene (reference sequence). The ends were cut back, 1 base at V and 1 base at J, with 14 bases in the middle. CDR3 sequence: CATSRGEGEWAKNIQYF. DNA for the CDR3: TGTGCCACCAGCAGAGGGGAGGGGGAATGGGCCAAAAACATTCAGTACTTC.

This chain links TRBV11-2 with TRBJ1-2, with D maybe TRBD1 (5 bases). In germline, CDR1 is SGHAT, CDR2 FQNNGV. The CDR3 runs 12 residues. V lost 1 base to trimming and J lost 8 bases, with 8 bases between them. The CDR3 spells CASSLGREGYTF. CDR3 DNA: TGTGCCAGCAGCTTAGGCAGGGAAGGCTACACCTTC.

CDR3 nucleotide sequence: TGTGCCAGCTCACCACCCGGTACGAGACAAAGCTCCTACAATGAGCAGTTCTTC. Translation gives CASSPPGTRQSSYNEQFF. This chain uses TRBV18 with TRBJ2-1; D is undetermined. Germline CDR1 KGHSH, CDR2 LQKENI. There are 18 residues in the CDR3. The V and J ends lost 0 bases and 0 bases respectively, with 15 bases between them.

The chain combines TRBV7-2 with TRBJ2-7; TRBD2 aligns across 13 bases. The CDR3 contains 14 residues. Germline CDR1 reads SGHTA; CDR2 reads FQGNSA. Trimming at V came to 5 bases and at J to 4 bases, leaving 2 bases not matched to a gene. This CDR3 reads CASSPTSGGYEQYF. The CDR3 region has the DNA TGTGCCAGCAGCCCGACTAGCGGGGGGTACGAGCAGTACTTC.

The sample holds one count of this clone. This chain joins TRBV5-1 and TRBJ2-5; 9 bases are a match to TRBD1. The CDR3 sequence is 18 residues long. Looked up from germline, CDR1 is SGHRS and CDR2 is YFSETQ. V shed 2 bases, J shed 4 bases, and the junction held 15 bases outside the gene matches. CDR3 amino acids: CASSLECPGQGISETQYF. The CDR3, as DNA: TGCGCCAGCAGCTTAGAATGTCCGGGACAGGGTATTTCAGAGACCCAGTACTTC.

This chain joins TRBV29-1 and TRBJ2-3; 9 bases match TRBD1. CDR3 size: 16 residues. Germline CDR1 is SQVTM and CDR2 is ANQGSEA. Trimming removed 0 bases from V and 2 bases from J; junction bases left unmatched: 6. The CDR3: CSVEDRGTGPTDTQYF. In DNA form, the CDR3 reads TGCAGCGTTGAAGATCGGGGGACAGGGCCCACAGATACGCAGTATTTT.

This chain connects TRBV14 to TRBJ2-7; 9 positions agree with TRBD2. The V gene's germline CDR1 is SGHDN and CDR2 FVKESK. The CDR3 has 16 residues. V dropped 4 bases and J dropped 3; count of bases not matched to a gene: 10. CDR3 nucleotide sequence: TGTGCCAGCAGCCTCGGGCGGGAGGGGAGTTTCTACGAGCAGTACTTC. This encodes CASSLGREGSFYEQYF.

The chain couples TRBV27 to TRBJ1-2, with TRBD1 identical over 7 bases. This CDR3 is built from 15 residues. Germline V lookup: CDR1 MNHEY, CDR2 SMNVEV (reference sequence). Trimming at V came to 0 bases and at J to 4 bases, leaving 5 bases not matched to a gene. The CDR3 region has the DNA TGTGCCAGCAGTTTATCGTGGGCAGGGGGCTATGGCTACACCTTC. Translation gives CASSLSWAGGYGYTF.

The V and J genes are TRBV6-5 and TRBJ2-1, with D possibly being TRBD2 (6 bases). The V gene lost 4 bases and the J gene lost 8 bases, with 15 bases spanning the gap. The CDR3 extends over 14 amino acids. Germline CDR1 MNHEY, CDR2 SVGAGI. The CDR3 loop reads CASSFERVSDEQFF. The CDR3 nucleotides read TGTGCCAGCAGTTTCGAGCGGGTGTCTGATGAGCAGTTCTTC.

The V and J genes are TRBV28 and TRBJ2-7; TRBD1 matches at 7 bases. Germline CDR1 MDHEN, CDR2 SYDVKM. CDR3 length: 15 amino acids. V gave up 4 bases and J gave up 1 base; unmatched junction bases: 7. The CDR3 spells CASSYRGPISYEQYF. The CDR3 coding sequence is TGTGCCAGCAGTTACAGGGGACCTATTTCCTACGAGCAGTACTTC.

The genes are TRBV6-5 and TRBJ2-7; D may be TRBD1 (5 bases). Trimming left V 3 bases short and J 3 bases short, with 15 bases between. The CDR3 is made up of 15 amino acids. Germline assignment: CDR1 MNHEY and CDR2 SVGAGI. CDR3 sequence reads: CASSYGYRPRYEQYF. CDR3 coding DNA: TGTGCCAGCAGTTATGGGTACAGGCCCCGCTACGAGCAGTACTTC.

The chain couples TRBV7-6 to TRBJ2-7; 11 nucleotides align to TRBD2. Germline V lookup: CDR1 SGHVS, CDR2 FNYEAQ. V gave up 3 bases and J gave up 2 bases; unmatched junction bases: 3. The CDR3 is 15 residues long. CDR3 loop: CASSFLAGGPYEQYF. In DNA, the CDR3 is TGTGCCAGCAGCTTTTTAGCGGGAGGGCCCTACGAGCAGTACTTC.

The chain carries TRBV27 and TRBJ2-3; D is undetermined. V lost 7 bases, J lost 2 bases, and 19 bases lay in between. This CDR3 has 16 amino acids. The germline V gene encodes CDR1 MNHEY and CDR2 SMNVEV (reference sequence). Written as DNA, the CDR3 is TGTGCCAGCAATCCTACAGAGAAGACACACACAGATACGCAGTATTTT. It yields the protein CASNPTEKTHTDTQYF.

This rearrangement joins TRBV11-2 to TRBJ2-7; 8 bases are shared with TRBD2. Unmatched junction bases numbered 6, after V lost 0 bases and J lost 2 bases. CDR1 and CDR2 (germline): SGHAT, FQNNGV. The CDR3 contains 16 residues. This CDR3 is CASSLEVAGYPYEQYF. The CDR3 bases are TGTGCCAGCAGCTTAGAAGTAGCGGGGTACCCCTACGAGCAGTACTTC.

This rearrangement joins TRBV5-6 to TRBJ2-7, with a possible D match to TRBD2 (5 bases). CDR1 is SGHDT and CDR2 is YYEEEE in the germline V gene. Trimming shortened V by 0 bases and J by 3 bases, and 10 bases separated the two germline ends. The CDR3 loop spans 14 amino acids. The DNA of the CDR3 is TGTGCCAGCAGCTTGGGGGGAGACGGCTACGAGCAGTACTTC. It specifies CASSLGGDGYEQYF.

The V gene is TRBV6-6, the J gene TRBJ2-1, with TRBD2 identical over 11 bases. V shed 6 bases, J shed 7 bases, and the junction held 5 bases outside the gene matches. The length of the CDR3 is 14 residues. CDR1 and CDR2 from the germline V gene are MNHNY and SVGAGI (reference sequence). CDR3 loop: CASSIAGGGNEQFF. The CDR3 DNA reads as TGTGCCAGCAGCATAGCGGGAGGGGGTAATGAGCAGTTCTTC.

The chain employs TRBV4-3 and TRBJ1-5; weak D call: TRBD1 (5 bases). Trimming shortened V by 1 base and J by 0 bases, and 7 bases separated the two germline ends. Germline V gene sequence: CDR1 LGHNA, CDR2 YSLEER. The CDR3 is 15 residues long. Here the CDR3 DNA reads TGCGCCAGCAGCCAAGGACAGTATAGCAATCAGCCCCAGCATTTT. This sequence encodes CASSQGQYSNQPQHF.

This clone appeared a single time. The chain uses TRBV4-3 and TRBJ2-7, with TRBD1 as a possible D gene (5 bases). The CDR3 spans 15 residues. Looked up from germline, CDR1 is LGHNA and CDR2 is YSLEER. Deletions cut 3 bases from V and 2 bases from J, with 14 bases between. DNA of the CDR3: TGCGCCAGCAGCCAGCAGGGCCGCGTCCCCTACGAGCAGTACTTC. This sequence encodes CASSQQGRVPYEQYF.

The CDR3 DNA follows: TGTGCCAGTTCACGGGGAGCGGGAGGTAGCACAGATACGCAGTATTTT. This sequence encodes CASSRGAGGSTDTQYF. V and J are TRBV7-9 and TRBJ2-3, with 9 bases matching TRBD2. The V gene's germline CDR1 is SEHNR and CDR2 FQNEAQ (reference sequence). The ends lost 9 bases at V and 0 bases at J; junction bases unmatched: 10. The CDR3 loop spans 16 amino acids.

This chain links TRBV6-4 with TRBJ2-1, with TRBD2 identical over 14 bases. CDR1 and CDR2 from the germline V gene are MRHNA and SNTAGT. The CDR3 has 15 amino acids. V was pared by 4 bases and J by 9 bases, with 5 bases of the junction left unmatched. The CDR3 coding sequence is TGTGCCAGCAGTGCGGGACTAGCGGGAGCTGGTGAGCAGTTCTTC. Encoded protein: CASSAGLAGAGEQFF.

The chain uses TRBV6-1 and TRBJ2-7, with 7 bases identical to TRBD1. V was pared by 10 bases and J by 0 bases, with 9 bases of the junction left unmatched. The CDR3 is 14 amino acids. The germline V gene encodes CDR1 MNHNS and CDR2 SASEGT. The CDR3 DNA is TGTGCCACCTGGGGACAGATTAGCTCCTACGAGCAGTACTTC. Amino acids: CATWGQISSYEQYF.

V and J are TRBV6-1 and TRBJ1-4, with D possibly being TRBD1 (6 bases). V was clipped by 6 bases and J by 3 bases, with 11 bases between them. The germline V gene encodes CDR1 MNHNS and CDR2 SASEGT. This CDR3 is 14 amino acids long. For the CDR3, the DNA is TGTGCCAGCAGGGGGGGGGCAGCTAATGAAAAACTGTTTTTT. It encodes CASRGGAANEKLFF.

The rearrangement uses TRBV14 and TRBJ2-7; 8 bases map to TRBD2. CDR3 length equals 16 residues. Trimming cost V 0 bases and J 5 bases; bases outside gene matches: 9. CDR1 is SGHDN and CDR2 is FVKESK in the germline V gene. This CDR3 is CASSQDMSGRSHEQYF. CDR3 coding DNA: TGTGCCAGCAGCCAAGATATGAGCGGGAGATCCCACGAGCAGTACTTC.

The chain couples TRBV2 to TRBJ1-5, with a tentative D call TRBD1 (6 bases). CDR1 SNHLY and CDR2 FYNNEI come from the germline V gene. V shed 2 bases and J shed 0 bases, with 8 bases lying between them. The CDR3 covers 15 residues. CDR3 residues: CASSERGHSNQPQHF. The DNA for the CDR3 is TGTGCCAGCAGTGAAAGGGGACATAGCAATCAGCCCCAGCATTTT.